This entry lists 6 T cell receptor beta chains sequenced from one sample in a study of T cells in Graves' hyperthyroidism and ophthalmopathy. The source material, RNA transcripts, was used to amplify TCR beta CDR3 regions. RT-PCR in the first round (using the HTBI primer set) targeted the TCR CDR3. TCRdb analysed the multiplex PCR reads with MiXCR anew, one entry per CDR3 protein. The repertoire has more than 550,000 distinct CDR3 sequences, around 15% of them found once; the top ten carry roughly a sixth. The sequenced material came from blood. The receptors were gathered from a man aged 50 to 59 with Graves' hyperthyroidism.

Of note for this clonotype: A read error is likely, as this CDR3 ends without the conserved phenylalanine or tryptophan. This chain connects TRBV5-1 to TRBJ2-7; no definite D call. Trimming cost V 5 bases and J 1 base, with 7 bases left between them. CDR3 size: 12 residues. Germline CDR1 reads SGHRS; CDR2 reads YFSETQ. The CDR3 nucleotides read TGCGCCAGCAGTGGGGAATCCTACGAGCAGTACTCC. This translates into CASSGESYEQYS.

This clonotype showed up just a few times. The rearrangement uses TRBV20-1 and TRBJ2-1; possible D gene TRBD1, 6 bases. The CDR3 has 18 amino acids. V shed 3 bases and J shed 1 base, with 22 bases lying between them. Per germline, CDR1 DFQATT and CDR2 SNEGSKA (reference sequence). The CDR3 region is CSARGAGAQGGSYNEQFF. CDR3 DNA: TGCAGTGCTAGGGGGGCCGGGGCGCAAGGTGGGTCCTACAATGAGCAGTTCTTC.

This clonotype has only a few counts. V usage is TRBV6-1 and J usage is TRBJ1-2; TRBD1 is a possible D gene (6 bases). This CDR3 comprises 13 residues. In germline, CDR1 is MNHNS, CDR2 SASEGT. Trimming took off 5 bases at V and 7 bases at J, with 14 bases between the two ends. The DNA of the CDR3 is TGTGCCAGCAGTCTGGGGGCGGGAGGTGGCTACACCTTC. This translates into CASSLGAGGGYTF.

This clonotype was counted many times. J is TRBJ2-7 and V is TRBV18; no clear D gene. V lost 0 bases and J 0 bases, leaving 9 bases between the germline ends. This CDR3 region has 15 residues. Per the germline V gene, CDR1 is KGHSH and CDR2 is LQKENI. The CDR3 DNA reads TGTGCCAGCTCACCACCGCAGAGCAGCTCCTACGAGCAGTACTTC. The encoded protein is CASSPPQSSSYEQYF.

This clonotype has at least ten counts. The chain couples TRBV9 to TRBJ1-2; TRBD1 agrees at 10 bases. Unmatched junction bases numbered 7, after V lost 3 bases and J lost 5 bases. The germline V gene encodes CDR1 SGDLS and CDR2 YYNGEE. CDR3 size: 15 residues. The CDR3 region is CASSASGTGVYGYTF. The CDR3 nucleotides are TGTGCCAGCAGCGCCTCCGGGACAGGGGTATATGGCTACACCTTC.

The sample holds many counts of this clonotype. CDR3 residues: CASSLGMGTQYF. CDR3 nucleotides: TGTGCCAGCAGTCTGGGGATGGGGACCCAGTACTTC. The chain uses TRBV12-3 or TRBV12-4 and TRBJ2-5; D is uncertain. CDR3 size: 12 residues. Trimming removed 5 bases from V and 7 bases from J, with 11 bases in between.